Listed below are T cell receptor beta chains from one sample, sequenced in a study of T cells in Graves' hyperthyroidism and ophthalmopathy. MiXCR was run by TCRdb on the multiplex PCR reads, yielding one entry per CDR3 protein. The table lists roughly 550,000 distinct CDR3 sequences, about 16% of them singletons. Sequencing input: blood. All receptors derive from a woman in her 30s with Graves' ophthalmopathy. Both conserved end residues are part of each CDR3. The order of the fields is J gene, V gene, clone size, D gene, CDR3 protein, CDR3 DNA. The D gene is left open where the match is weak. Rows give clone size only sometimes, using once, few, many, or a class for an expanded clone.

>TRBJ2-1|TRBV4-3|.|TRBD2
CASSRNAGTKYNEQFF
TGCGCCAGCAGCCGCAACGCCGGGACTAAATACAATGAGCAGTTCTTC
>TRBJ2-5|TRBV18|many|.
CASSPGAQETQYF
TGTGCCAGCTCACCGGGAGCCCAAGAGACCCAGTACTTC
>TRBJ2-1|TRBV7-9|many|TRBD2
CASSLEVAGGVEQFF
TGTGCCAGCAGCTTAGAGGTCGCGGGAGGCGTTGAGCAGTTCTTC
>TRBJ1-1|TRBV7-9|many|TRBD1
CASSLRGPEAFF
TGTGCCAGCAGCTTAAGGGGGCCTGAAGCTTTCTTT
>TRBJ1-1|TRBV20-1|.|.
CSARDGGEDAFF
TGCAGTGCTAGAGATGGGGGGGAGGACGCTTTCTTT
>TRBJ2-7|TRBV11-2|many|TRBD2
CASSLGGTSNYEQYF
TGTGCCAGCAGCTTGGGCGGGACTAGCAACTACGAGCAGTACTTC
>TRBJ2-7|TRBV20-1|many|.
CSADPSLAAYEQYF
TGCAGTGCTGACCCCTCCCTAGCAGCCTACGAGCAGTACTTC
>TRBJ1-5|TRBV28|many|.
CASSFEGFGRQPQHF
TGTGCCAGCAGTTTTGAAGGTTTCGGACGTCAGCCCCAGCATTTT
>TRBJ1-6|TRBV20-1|many|TRBD1
CTTIGQGNSPLHF
TGCACTACCATTGGACAGGGGAACTCACCCCTCCACTTT
>TRBJ2-3|TRBV6-1|many|.
CASTLGRSTDTQYF
TGTGCCAGCACTTTAGGGAGAAGCACAGATACGCAGTATTTT
>TRBJ2-6|TRBV29-1|.|.
CSVGLSGANVLTF
TGCAGCGTTGGCCTCTCTGGGGCCAACGTCCTGACTTTC
>TRBJ1-2|TRBV4-3|many|.
CASSQEGNYGYTF
TGCGCCAGCAGCCAAGAGGGGAACTATGGCTACACCTTC
>TRBJ2-5|TRBV5-4|few|TRBD1
CASSPPGTVQETQYF
TGTGCCAGCAGTCCCCCCGGGACAGTCCAAGAGACCCAGTACTTC
>TRBJ1-2|TRBV12-3/TRBV12-4|many|TRBD1
CASSSSDRVGYTF
TGTGCCAGCAGTTCGTCTGACAGGGTTGGCTACACCTTC
>TRBJ1-1|TRBV19|.|.
CASKDSPPNTEAFF
TGTGCCAGCAAAGACAGTCCCCCGAACACTGAAGCTTTCTTT
>TRBJ2-5|TRBV2|many|.
CASSDQGETQYF
TGTGCCAGCAGTGATCAGGGGGAGACCCAGTACTTC
>TRBJ2-6|TRBV25-1|.|.
CASSELGPGQNWSGANVLTF
TGTGCCAGCAGTGAATTGGGGCCGGGACAAAACTGGTCTGGGGCCAACGTCCTGACTTTC
>TRBJ2-7|TRBV5-6|once|TRBD1
CASTSGTEVYEQYF
TGTGCCAGCACCTCCGGGACAGAAGTCTACGAGCAGTACTTC
>TRBJ2-7|TRBV3-1|.|TRBD2
CASSLGASGRYLYEQYF
TGTGCCAGCAGCCTCGGGGCTAGCGGGAGATATTTATACGAGCAGTACTTC
>TRBJ2-2|TRBV6-1|.|.
CASSRAIRGRNTGELFF
TGTGCCAGCAGTAGAGCCATTAGGGGACGCAACACCGGGGAGCTGTTTTTT
>TRBJ2-4|TRBV7-9|.|TRBD1
CASNPPGQQNIQYF
TGTGCCAGCAACCCACCGGGACAGCAAAACATTCAGTACTTC
>TRBJ2-1|TRBV20-1|.|.
CSAGGAGRESYNEQFF
TGCAGTGCTGGAGGTGCGGGTCGGGAGTCCTACAATGAGCAGTTCTTC
>TRBJ1-2|TRBV10-1|few|.
CASSGPQSGGYTF
TGCGCCAGCAGTGGCCCACAGAGTGGTGGCTACACCTTC
>TRBJ1-5|TRBV12-3/TRBV12-4|many|TRBD1
CASSGGTGSGNQPQHF
TGTGCCAGCAGTGGCGGGACAGGGTCTGGCAATCAGCCCCAGCATTTT
>TRBJ2-5|TRBV12-3/TRBV12-4|many|.
CASSPQGRGETQYF
TGTGCCAGCAGTCCACAGGGACGGGGAGAGACCCAGTACTTC
>TRBJ2-2|TRBV7-2|.|.
CASSLSLTPTGELFF
TGTGCCAGCAGCTTATCATTGACTCCCACCGGGGAGCTGTTTTTT
>TRBJ2-1|TRBV28|.|.
CASTPYRDNEQFF
TGTGCCAGCACCCCCTACAGAGACAATGAGCAGTTCTTC
>TRBJ1-4|TRBV28|few|.
CASTREETNEKLFF
TGTGCCAGCACAAGGGAGGAAACTAATGAAAAACTGTTTTTT
>TRBJ2-1|TRBV6-1|few|.
CASSPSSSSSYNEQFF
TGTGCCAGCAGTCCATCCTCGTCGAGCTCCTACAATGAGCAGTTCTTC
>TRBJ1-6|TRBV4-2|.|.
CASSQDVETLSPLHF
TGTGCCAGCAGCCAAGATGTAGAAACCCTCTCACCCCTCCACTTT
>TRBJ2-7|TRBV6-1|many|.
CASSERFRGWRYEQYF
TGTGCCAGCAGTGAAAGGTTTCGGGGGTGGCGCTACGAGCAGTACTTC
>TRBJ1-2|TRBV19|.|TRBD1
CASSSPGQGYYGYTF
TGTGCCAGTAGTTCACCGGGACAGGGATACTATGGCTACACCTTC
>TRBJ2-7|TRBV9|.|.
CASSTGDRQYF
TGTGCCAGCAGCACCGGTGACCGGCAGTACTTC
>TRBJ1-5|TRBV6-2/TRBV6-3|many|.
CASQNPNQPQHF
TGTGCCAGCCAGAACCCAAATCAGCCCCAGCATTTT
>TRBJ2-7|TRBV29-1|.|.
CSVKEDSSYEQYF
TGCAGCGTCAAGGAAGATTCCTCCTACGAGCAGTACTTC
>TRBJ2-2|TRBV4-1|few|.
CASSKTGYGELFF
TGCGCCAGCAGTAAAACAGGGTACGGGGAGCTGTTTTTT
>TRBJ1-1|TRBV11-2|many|.
CASSLDPSEYTEAFF
TGTGCCAGCAGCTTAGATCCCTCTGAGTACACTGAAGCTTTCTTT
>TRBJ1-4|TRBV12-3/TRBV12-4|many|.
CASSSSVGGVSTRGEKLFF
TGTGCCAGCAGCTCCTCGGTCGGGGGCGTCTCGACACGAGGTGAAAAACTGTTTTTT
>TRBJ2-1|TRBV7-6|.|.
CASSLVWEDNEQFF
TGTGCCAGCAGCTTAGTGTGGGAAGACAATGAGCAGTTCTTC
>TRBJ2-2|TRBV15|.|.
CATSRKKGNPNTGELFF
TGTGCCACCAGCAGAAAGAAAGGGAATCCGAACACCGGGGAGCTGTTTTTT
>TRBJ2-7|TRBV10-2|.|.
CASTIGLQTYEQYF
TGCGCCAGCACCATAGGACTCCAAACCTACGAGCAGTACTTC
>TRBJ1-5|TRBV12-3/TRBV12-4|.|.
CASSPPGGGGGGNQPQHF
TGTGCCAGCAGCCCTCCTGGGGGGGGGGGGGGGGGCAATCAGCCCCAGCATTTT
>TRBJ2-7|TRBV7-9|many|.
CASGDGSYEQYF
TGTGCCAGCGGGGACGGCTCCTACGAGCAGTACTTC
>TRBJ2-5|TRBV6-4|.|.
CASSDSRDPGTQYF
TGTGCCAGCAGTGACTCGAGGGACCCGGGGACCCAGTACTTC
>TRBJ1-6|TRBV6-6|few|.
CASSYSWDTLAISPLHF
TGTGCCAGCAGTTACTCTTGGGACACCCTCGCCATCTCACCCCTCCACTTT
>TRBJ1-4|TRBV28|.|.
CASSLSQEGEKLFF
TGTGCCAGCAGTTTGTCACAGGAAGGCGAAAAACTGTTTTTT
>TRBJ1-4|TRBV28|few|.
CASSFGVLEKLFF
TGTGCCAGCAGTTTTGGGGTTTTGGAAAAACTGTTTTTT
>TRBJ2-4|TRBV24-1|few|.
CATSEIRGGQNIQYF
TGTGCCACCAGTGAAATCCGGGGAGGCCAAAACATTCAGTACTTC
>TRBJ2-7|TRBV4-2|many|TRBD1
CASSHTGVEYEQYF
TGTGCCAGCAGCCACACAGGGGTCGAGTACGAGCAGTACTTC
>TRBJ2-5|TRBV30|many|TRBD2
CAWGLAGGGETQYF
TGTGCCTGGGGACTAGCGGGAGGGGGGGAGACCCAGTACTTC